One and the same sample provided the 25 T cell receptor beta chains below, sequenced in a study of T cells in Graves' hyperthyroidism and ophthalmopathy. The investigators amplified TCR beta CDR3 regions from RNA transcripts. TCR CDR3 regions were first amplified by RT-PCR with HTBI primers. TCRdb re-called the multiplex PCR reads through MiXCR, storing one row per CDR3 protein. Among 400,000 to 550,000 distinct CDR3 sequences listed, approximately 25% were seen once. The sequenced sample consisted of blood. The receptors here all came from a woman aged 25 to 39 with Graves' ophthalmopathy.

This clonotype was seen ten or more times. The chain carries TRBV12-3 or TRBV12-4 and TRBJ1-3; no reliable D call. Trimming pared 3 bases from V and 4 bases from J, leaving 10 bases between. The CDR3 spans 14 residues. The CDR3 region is CASSLTPGGNTIYF. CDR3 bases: TGTGCCAGCAGTTTGACCCCGGGGGGAAACACCATATATTTT.

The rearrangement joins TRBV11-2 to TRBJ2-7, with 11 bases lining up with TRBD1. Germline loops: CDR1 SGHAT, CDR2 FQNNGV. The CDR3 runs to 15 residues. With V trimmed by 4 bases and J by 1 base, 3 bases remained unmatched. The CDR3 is CASSSGQGDSYEQYF. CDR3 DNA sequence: TGTGCCAGCAGCTCGGGACAGGGGGATTCCTACGAGCAGTACTTC. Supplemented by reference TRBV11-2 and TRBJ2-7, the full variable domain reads EAGVAQSPRYKIIEKRQSVAFWCNPISGHATLYWYQQILGQGPKLLIQFQNNGVVDDSQLPKDRFSAERLKGVDSTLKIQPAKLEDSAVYLCASSSGQGDSYEQYFGPGTRLTVT.

CDR3 loop: CASSYTSVETQYF. The DNA of the CDR3 is TGTGCCAGCAGCTACACTAGCGTAGAGACCCAGTACTTC. The rearrangement joins TRBV12-3 or TRBV12-4 to TRBJ2-5; 7 positions match TRBD2. The CDR3 extends over 13 amino acids. V gave up 6 bases and J gave up 4 bases; unmatched junction bases: 5.

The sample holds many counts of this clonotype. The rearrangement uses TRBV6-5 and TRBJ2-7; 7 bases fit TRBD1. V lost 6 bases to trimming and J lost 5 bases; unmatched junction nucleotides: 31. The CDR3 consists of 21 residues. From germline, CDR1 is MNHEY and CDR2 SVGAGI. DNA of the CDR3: TGTGCCAGCAGGTCAGACAGGGTCGGCCCGGACCGACCCCTGGTAACTAACGAGCAGTACTTC. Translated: CASRSDRVGPDRPLVTNEQYF.

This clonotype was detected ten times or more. The CDR3 here is CSAPSTRQETQYF. In DNA, the CDR3 is TGCAGTGCTCCCTCAACTAGGCAAGAGACCCAGTACTTC. The chain links TRBV20-1 to TRBJ2-5, with D possibly matching TRBD2 (5 bases). Trimming removed 5 bases at V and 2 bases at J, with 12 bases between. This CDR3 contains 13 residues. Germline CDR1 reads DFQATT; CDR2 reads SNEGSKA (reference sequence).

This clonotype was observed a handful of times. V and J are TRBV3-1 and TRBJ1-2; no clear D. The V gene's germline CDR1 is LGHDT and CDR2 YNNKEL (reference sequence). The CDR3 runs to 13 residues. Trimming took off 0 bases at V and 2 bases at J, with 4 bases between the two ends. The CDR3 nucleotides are TGTGCCAGCAGCCAAGAATTAAACTATGGCTACACCTTC. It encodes CASSQELNYGYTF.

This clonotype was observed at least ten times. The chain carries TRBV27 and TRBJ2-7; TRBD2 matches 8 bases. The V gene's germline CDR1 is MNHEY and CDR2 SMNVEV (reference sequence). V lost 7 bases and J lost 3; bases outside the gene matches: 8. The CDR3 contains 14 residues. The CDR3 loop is CASMGTSGHYEQYF. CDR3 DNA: TGTGCCAGCATGGGAACTAGCGGACACTACGAGCAGTACTTC.

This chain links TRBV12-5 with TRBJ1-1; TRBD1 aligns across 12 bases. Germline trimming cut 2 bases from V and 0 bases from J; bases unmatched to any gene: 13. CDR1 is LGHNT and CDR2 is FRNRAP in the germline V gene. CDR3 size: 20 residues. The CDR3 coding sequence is TGTGCTAGTGGTTTGCAAATACTGGGACAGGGGGCCAGGATGAACACTGAAGCTTTCTTT. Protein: CASGLQILGQGARMNTEAFF.

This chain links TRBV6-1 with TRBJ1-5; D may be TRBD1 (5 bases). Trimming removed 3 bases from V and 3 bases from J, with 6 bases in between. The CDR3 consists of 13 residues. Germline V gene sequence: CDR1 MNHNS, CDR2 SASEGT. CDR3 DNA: TGTGCCAGCAGTGATGGGACCAATCAGCCCCAGCATTTT. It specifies CASSDGTNQPQHF.

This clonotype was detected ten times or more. The CDR3 nucleotides read TGCAGCGTGACAATACAGGAGAACACTGAAGCTTTCTTT. It yields the protein CSVTIQENTEAFF. This sequence joins TRBV29-1 and TRBJ1-1; TRBD1 might be the D (5 bases). Germline assignment: CDR1 SQVTM and CDR2 ANQGSEA. The CDR3 is 13 amino acids. Trimming cost V 6 bases and J 1 base, with 12 bases left between them.

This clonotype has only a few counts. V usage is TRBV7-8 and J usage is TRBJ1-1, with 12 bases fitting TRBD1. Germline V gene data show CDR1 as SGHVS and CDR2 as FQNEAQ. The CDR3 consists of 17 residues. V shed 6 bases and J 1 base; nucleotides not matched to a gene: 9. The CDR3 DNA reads TGTGCCAGCAGAGCCGGGACAGGGGGCAGTCGGAACACTGAAGCTTTCTTT. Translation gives CASRAGTGGSRNTEAFF.

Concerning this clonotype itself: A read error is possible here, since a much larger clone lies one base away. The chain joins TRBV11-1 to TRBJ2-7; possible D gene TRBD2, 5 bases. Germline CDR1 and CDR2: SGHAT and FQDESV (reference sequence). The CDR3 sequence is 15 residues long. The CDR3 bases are TGCGCCAGCAGCCAATCAAGCCGGGGATCCTACGAGCAGTACTTC. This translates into CASSQSSRGSYEQYF.

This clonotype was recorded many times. DNA of the CDR3: TGTGCCTGGAGTGAGGGTCAGGGGGCGCGTGAGCAGTACTTC. Residues: CAWSEGQGAREQYF. The gene calls are TRBV30 and TRBJ2-7; 8 bases are a match to TRBD1. The germline V gene has CDR1 GTSNPN and CDR2 SVGIG (reference sequence). This CDR3 is 14 amino acids long. With 1 base clipped from V and 7 bases from J, the junction kept 9 bases outside the gene matches.

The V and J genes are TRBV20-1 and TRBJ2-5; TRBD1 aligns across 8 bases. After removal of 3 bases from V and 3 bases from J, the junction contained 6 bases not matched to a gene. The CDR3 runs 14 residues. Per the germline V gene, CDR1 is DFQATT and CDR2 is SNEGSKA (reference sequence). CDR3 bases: TGCAGTGCTAGTGTGGCAGGGGGCGAAGAGACCCAGTACTTC. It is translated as CSASVAGGEETQYF.

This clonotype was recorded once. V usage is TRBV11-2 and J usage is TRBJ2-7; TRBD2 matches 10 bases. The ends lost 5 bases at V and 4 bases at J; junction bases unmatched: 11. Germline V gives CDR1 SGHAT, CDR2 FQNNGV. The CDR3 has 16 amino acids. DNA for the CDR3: TGTGCCAGCAGCCCCGGGACTAGCGCGGCCCGTTACGAGCAGTACTTC. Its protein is CASSPGTSAARYEQYF.

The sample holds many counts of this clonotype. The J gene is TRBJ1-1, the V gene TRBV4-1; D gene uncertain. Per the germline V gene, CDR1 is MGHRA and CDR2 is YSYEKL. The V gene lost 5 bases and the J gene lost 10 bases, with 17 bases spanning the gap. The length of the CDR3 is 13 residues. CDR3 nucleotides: TGCGCCAGCAGCGCCCCGGGAGACCCAGGAGCTTTCTTT. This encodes CASSAPGDPGAFF.

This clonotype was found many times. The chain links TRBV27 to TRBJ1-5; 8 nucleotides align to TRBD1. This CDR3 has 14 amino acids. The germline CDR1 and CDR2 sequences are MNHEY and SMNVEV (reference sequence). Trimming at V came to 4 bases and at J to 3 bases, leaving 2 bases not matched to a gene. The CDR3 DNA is TGTGCCAGCAGTTGGACAGGGTCCAATCAGCCCCAGCATTTT. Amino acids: CASSWTGSNQPQHF.

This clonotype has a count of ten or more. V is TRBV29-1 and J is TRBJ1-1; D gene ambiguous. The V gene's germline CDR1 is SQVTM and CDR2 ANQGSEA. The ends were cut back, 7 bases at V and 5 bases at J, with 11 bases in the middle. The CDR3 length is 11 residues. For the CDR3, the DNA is TGCAGCGCAAAAAGGGCGACTGAAGCTTTCTTT. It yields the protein CSAKRATEAFF.

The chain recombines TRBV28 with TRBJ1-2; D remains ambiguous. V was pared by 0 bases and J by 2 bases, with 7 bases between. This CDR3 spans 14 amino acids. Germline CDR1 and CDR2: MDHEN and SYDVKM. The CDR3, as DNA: TGTGCCAGCAGTTTATGGGCAGGAAACTATGGCTACACCTTC. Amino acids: CASSLWAGNYGYTF.

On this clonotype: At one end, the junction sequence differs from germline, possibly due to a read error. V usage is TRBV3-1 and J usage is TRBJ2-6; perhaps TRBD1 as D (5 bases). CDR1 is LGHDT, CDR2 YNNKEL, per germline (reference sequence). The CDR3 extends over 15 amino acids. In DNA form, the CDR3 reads TGTGCCAGCAGCCAAGGCGCATCTGGGGCCAACGTCCCGACTTTC. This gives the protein CASSQGASGANVPTF. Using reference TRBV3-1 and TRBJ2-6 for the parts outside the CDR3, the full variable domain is DTAVSQTPKYLVTQMGNDKSIKCEQNLGHDTMYWYKQDSKKFLKIMFSYNNKELIINETVPNRFSPKSPDKAHLNLHINSLELGDSAVYFCASSQGASGANVPTFGAGSRLTVL.

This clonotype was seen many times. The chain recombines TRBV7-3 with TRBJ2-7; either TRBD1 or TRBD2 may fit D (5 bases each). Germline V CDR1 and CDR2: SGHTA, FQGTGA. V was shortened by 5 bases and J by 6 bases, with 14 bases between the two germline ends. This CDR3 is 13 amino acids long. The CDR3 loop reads CASSPGTVREQYF. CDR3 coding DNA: TGTGCCAGCAGCCCCGGGACCGTGCGCGAGCAGTACTTC.

This CDR3 is CASSLEWQGEAFF. The CDR3 coding sequence is TGTGCCAGCAGCTTAGAATGGCAGGGAGAGGCTTTCTTT. The rearrangement joins TRBV7-2 to TRBJ1-1; perhaps TRBD1 as D (5 bases). Looked up from germline, CDR1 is SGHTA and CDR2 is FQGNSA. Trimming cost V 1 base and J 11 bases, with 14 bases left between them. The CDR3 has 13 amino acids.

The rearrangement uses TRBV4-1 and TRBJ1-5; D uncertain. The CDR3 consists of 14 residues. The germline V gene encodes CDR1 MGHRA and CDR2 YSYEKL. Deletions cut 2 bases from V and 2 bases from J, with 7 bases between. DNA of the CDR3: TGCGCCAGCAGCCAAATTGTGGGCAATCAGCCCCAGCATTTT. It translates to CASSQIVGNQPQHF.

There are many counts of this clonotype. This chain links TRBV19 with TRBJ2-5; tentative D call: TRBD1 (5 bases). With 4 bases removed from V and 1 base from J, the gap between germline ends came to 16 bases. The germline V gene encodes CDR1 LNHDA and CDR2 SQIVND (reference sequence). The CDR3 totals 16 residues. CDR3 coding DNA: TGTGCCAGTAGTACAGGACAAGGGGCCTTCCAAGAGACCCAGTACTTC. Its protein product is CASSTGQGAFQETQYF.

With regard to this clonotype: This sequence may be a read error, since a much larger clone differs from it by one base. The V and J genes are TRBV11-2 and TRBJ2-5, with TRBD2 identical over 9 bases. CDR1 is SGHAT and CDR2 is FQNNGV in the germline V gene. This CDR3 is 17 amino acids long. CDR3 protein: CASSSPFGLAYQETKYF. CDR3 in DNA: TGTGCCAGCAGCTCCCCCTTCGGACTAGCGTACCAAGAGACCAAGTACTTC.